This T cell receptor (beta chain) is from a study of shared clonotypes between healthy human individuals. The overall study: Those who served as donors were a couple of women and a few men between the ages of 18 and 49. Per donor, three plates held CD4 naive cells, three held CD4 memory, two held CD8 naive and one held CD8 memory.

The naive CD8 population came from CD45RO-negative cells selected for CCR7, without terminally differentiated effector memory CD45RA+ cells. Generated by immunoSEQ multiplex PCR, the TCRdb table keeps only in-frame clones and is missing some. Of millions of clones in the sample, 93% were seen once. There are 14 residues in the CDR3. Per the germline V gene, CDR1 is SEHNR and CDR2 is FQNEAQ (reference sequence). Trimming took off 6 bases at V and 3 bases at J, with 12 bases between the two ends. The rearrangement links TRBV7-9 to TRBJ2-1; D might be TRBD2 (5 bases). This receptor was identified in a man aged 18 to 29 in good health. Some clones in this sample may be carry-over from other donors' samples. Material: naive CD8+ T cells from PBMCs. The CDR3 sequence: CASSQDGIYNEQFF. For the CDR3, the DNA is TGTGCCAGCAGTCAGGACGGGATCTACAATGAGCAGTTCTTC.